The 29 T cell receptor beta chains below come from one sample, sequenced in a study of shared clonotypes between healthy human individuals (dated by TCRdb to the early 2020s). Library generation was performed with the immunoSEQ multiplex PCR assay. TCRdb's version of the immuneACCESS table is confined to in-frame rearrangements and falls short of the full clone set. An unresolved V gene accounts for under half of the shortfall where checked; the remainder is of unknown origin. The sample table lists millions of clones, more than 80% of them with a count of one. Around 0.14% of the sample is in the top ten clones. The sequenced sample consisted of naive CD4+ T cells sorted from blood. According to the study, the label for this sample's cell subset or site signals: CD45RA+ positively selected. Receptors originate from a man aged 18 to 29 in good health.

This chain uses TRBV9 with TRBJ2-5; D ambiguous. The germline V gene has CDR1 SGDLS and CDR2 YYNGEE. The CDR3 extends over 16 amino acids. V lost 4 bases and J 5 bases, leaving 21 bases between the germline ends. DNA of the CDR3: TGTGCCAGCAGCCTCCGTCCCGACACGGCAGCGGAGACCCAGTACTTC. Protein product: CASSLRPDTAAETQYF.

CDR3 amino acids: CASSYSVENTEAFF. CDR3 coding DNA: TGTGCCAGCAGTTACTCCGTCGAGAACACTGAAGCTTTCTTT. This chain connects TRBV6-5 to TRBJ1-1; D call uncertain. The CDR3 covers 14 residues. From germline, CDR1 is MNHEY and CDR2 SVGAGI. Trimming took 0 bases from V and 1 from J, leaving 6 bases between them.

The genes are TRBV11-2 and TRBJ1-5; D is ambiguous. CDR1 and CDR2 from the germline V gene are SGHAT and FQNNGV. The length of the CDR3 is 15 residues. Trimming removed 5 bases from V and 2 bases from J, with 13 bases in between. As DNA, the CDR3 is TGTGCCAGCAGCCCCGGATACAGTGGCAATCAGCCCCAGCATTTT. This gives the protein CASSPGYSGNQPQHF.

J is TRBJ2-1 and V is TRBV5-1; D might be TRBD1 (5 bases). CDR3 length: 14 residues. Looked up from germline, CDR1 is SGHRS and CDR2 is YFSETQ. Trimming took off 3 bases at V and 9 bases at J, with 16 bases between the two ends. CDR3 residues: CASSSQDPLGEQFF. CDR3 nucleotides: TGCGCCAGCAGCTCACAGGATCCCCTTGGTGAGCAGTTCTTC.

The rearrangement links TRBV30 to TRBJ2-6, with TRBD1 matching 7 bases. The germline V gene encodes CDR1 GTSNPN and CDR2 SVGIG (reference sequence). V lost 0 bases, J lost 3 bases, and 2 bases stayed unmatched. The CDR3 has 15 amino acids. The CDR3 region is CAWSVQGLGANVLTF. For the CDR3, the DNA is TGTGCCTGGAGTGTACAGGGGCTTGGGGCCAACGTCCTGACTTTC.

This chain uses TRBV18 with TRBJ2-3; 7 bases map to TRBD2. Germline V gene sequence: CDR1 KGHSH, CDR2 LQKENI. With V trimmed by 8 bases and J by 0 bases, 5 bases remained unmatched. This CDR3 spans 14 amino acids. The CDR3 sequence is CASRPSGSTDTQYF. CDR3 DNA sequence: TGTGCCAGCCGTCCTAGCGGAAGCACAGATACGCAGTATTTT.

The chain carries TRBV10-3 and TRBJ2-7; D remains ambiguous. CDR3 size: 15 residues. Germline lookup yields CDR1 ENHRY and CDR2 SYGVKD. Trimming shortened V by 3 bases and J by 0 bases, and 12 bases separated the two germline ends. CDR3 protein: CAISDGVPSSYEQYF. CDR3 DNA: TGTGCCATCAGTGATGGGGTGCCGAGCTCCTACGAGCAGTACTTC.

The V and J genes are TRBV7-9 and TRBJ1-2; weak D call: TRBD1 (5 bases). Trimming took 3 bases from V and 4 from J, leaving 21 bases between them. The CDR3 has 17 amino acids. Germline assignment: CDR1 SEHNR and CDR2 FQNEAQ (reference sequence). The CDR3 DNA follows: TGTGCCAGCAGCTTCTCCCGGGACCTTGATGGGAGCTATGGCTACACCTTC. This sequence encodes CASSFSRDLDGSYGYTF. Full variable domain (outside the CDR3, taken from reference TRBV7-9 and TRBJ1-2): DTGVSQNPRHKITKRGQNVTFRCDPISEHNRLYWYRQTLGQGPEFLTYFQNEAQLEKSRLLSDRFSAERPKGSFSTLEIQRTEQGDSAMYLCASSFSRDLDGSYGYTFGSGTRLTVV.

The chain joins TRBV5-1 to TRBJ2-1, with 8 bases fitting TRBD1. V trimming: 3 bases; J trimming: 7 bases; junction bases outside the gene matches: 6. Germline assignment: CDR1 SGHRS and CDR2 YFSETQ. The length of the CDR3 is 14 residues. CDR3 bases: TGCGCCAGCAGCTCACAGGGGGAGCTGAATGAGCAGTTCTTC. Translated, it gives CASSSQGELNEQFF.

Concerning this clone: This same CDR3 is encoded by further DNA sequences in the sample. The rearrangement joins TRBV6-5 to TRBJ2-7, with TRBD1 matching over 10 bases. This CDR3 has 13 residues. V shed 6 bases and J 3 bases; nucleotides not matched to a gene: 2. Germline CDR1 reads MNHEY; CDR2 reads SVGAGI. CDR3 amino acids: CASSRDRGYEQYF. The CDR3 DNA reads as TGTGCCAGCAGCCGGGACAGGGGCTACGAGCAGTACTTC.

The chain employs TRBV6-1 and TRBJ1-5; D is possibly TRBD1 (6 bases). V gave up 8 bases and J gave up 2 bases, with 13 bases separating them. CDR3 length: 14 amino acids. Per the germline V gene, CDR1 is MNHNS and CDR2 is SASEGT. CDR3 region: CASHQGLGNQPQHF. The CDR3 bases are TGTGCCAGCCATCAGGGGCTAGGCAATCAGCCCCAGCATTTT.

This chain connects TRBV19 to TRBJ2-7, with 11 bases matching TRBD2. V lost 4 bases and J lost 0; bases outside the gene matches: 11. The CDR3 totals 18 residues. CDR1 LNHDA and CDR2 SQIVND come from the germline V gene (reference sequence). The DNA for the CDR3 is TGTGCCAGTAGTACCAACGGCTACGGGACTAGCGGCTCCTACGAGCAGTACTTC. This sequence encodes CASSTNGYGTSGSYEQYF.

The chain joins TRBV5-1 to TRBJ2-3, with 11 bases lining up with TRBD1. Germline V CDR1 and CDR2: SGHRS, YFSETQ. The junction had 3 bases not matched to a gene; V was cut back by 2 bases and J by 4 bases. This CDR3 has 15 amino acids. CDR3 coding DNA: TGCGCCAGCAGCTTCGGACAGGGGGCGTCAGATACGCAGTATTTT. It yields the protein CASSFGQGASDTQYF.

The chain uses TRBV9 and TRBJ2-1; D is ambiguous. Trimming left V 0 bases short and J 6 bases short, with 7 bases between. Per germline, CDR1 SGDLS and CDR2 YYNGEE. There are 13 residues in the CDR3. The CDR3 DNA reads TGTGCCAGCAGCGTAGGAGTTATCAATGAGCAGTTCTTC. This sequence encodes CASSVGVINEQFF.

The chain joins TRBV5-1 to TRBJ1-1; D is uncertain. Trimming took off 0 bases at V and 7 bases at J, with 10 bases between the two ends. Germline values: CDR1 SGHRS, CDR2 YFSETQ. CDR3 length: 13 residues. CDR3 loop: CASSLEGSDEAFF. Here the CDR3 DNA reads TGCGCCAGCAGCTTGGAAGGTTCGGATGAAGCTTTCTTT.

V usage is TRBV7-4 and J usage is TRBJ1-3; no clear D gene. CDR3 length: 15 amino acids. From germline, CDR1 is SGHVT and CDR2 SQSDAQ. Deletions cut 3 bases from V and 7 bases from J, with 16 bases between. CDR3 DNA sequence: TGTGCCAGCAGCTTGTCGGGAGGGCGTGGGAACACCATATATTTT. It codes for CASSLSGGRGNTIYF.

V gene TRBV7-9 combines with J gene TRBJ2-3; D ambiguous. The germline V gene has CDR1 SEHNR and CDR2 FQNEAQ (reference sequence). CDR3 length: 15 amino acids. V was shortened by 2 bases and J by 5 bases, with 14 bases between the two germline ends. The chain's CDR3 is CASSLTVQYGDTQYF. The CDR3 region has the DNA TGTGCCAGCAGCTTAACTGTCCAGTACGGAGATACGCAGTATTTT.

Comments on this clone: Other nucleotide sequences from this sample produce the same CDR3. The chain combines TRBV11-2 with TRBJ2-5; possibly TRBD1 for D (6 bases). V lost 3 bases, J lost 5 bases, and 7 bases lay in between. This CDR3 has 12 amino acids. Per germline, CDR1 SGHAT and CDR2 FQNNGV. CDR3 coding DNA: TGTGCCAGCAGCTTTGGACAGGAGACCCAGTACTTC. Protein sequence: CASSFGQETQYF.

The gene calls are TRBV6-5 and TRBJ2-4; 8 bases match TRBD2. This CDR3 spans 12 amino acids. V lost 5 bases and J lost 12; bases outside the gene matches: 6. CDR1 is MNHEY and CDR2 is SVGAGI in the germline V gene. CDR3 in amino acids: CASSAKSGSQYF. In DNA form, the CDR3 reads TGTGCCAGCAGTGCTAAAAGCGGGAGTCAGTACTTC.

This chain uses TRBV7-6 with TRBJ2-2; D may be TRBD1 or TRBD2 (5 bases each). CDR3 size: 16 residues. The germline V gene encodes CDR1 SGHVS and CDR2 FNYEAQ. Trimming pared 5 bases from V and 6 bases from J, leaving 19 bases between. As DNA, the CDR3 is TGTGCCAGCAGCCCCACGGGGCGCATGGCCGCCGGGGAGCTGTTTTTT. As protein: CASSPTGRMAAGELFF.

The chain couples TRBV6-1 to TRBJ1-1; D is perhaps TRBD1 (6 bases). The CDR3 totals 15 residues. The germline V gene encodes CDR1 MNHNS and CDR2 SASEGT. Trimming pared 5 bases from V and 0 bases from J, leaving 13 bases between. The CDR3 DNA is TGTGCCAGCAGTCGGGGGGGCAACCTGAACACTGAAGCTTTCTTT. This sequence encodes CASSRGGNLNTEAFF.

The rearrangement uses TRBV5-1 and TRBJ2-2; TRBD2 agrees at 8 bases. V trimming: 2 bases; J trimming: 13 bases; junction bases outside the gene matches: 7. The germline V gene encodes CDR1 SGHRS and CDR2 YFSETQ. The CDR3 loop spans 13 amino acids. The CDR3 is CASSFRSGRGLFF. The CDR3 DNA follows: TGCGCCAGCAGCTTTCGAAGCGGGAGAGGGCTGTTTTTT.

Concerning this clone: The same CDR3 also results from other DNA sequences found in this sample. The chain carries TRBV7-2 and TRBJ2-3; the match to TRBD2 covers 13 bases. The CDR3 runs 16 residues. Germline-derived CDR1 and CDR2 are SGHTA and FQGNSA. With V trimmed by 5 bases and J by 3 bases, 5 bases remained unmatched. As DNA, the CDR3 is TGTGCCAGCAGCCCTTGGACTAGCGGGAGAACAGATACGCAGTATTTT. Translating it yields CASSPWTSGRTDTQYF. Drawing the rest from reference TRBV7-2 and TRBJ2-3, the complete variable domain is GAGVSQSPSNKVTEKGKDVELRCDPISGHTALYWYRQSLGQGLEFLIYFQGNSAPDKSGLPSDRFSAERTGGSVSTLTIQRTQQEDSAVYLCASSPWTSGRTDTQYFGPGTRLTVL.

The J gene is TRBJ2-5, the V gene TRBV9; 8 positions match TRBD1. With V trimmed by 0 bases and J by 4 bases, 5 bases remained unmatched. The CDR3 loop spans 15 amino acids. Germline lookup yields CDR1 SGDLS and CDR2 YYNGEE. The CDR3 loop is CASSVDGTGIETQYF. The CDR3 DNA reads TGTGCCAGCAGCGTAGACGGGACAGGTATAGAGACCCAGTACTTC.

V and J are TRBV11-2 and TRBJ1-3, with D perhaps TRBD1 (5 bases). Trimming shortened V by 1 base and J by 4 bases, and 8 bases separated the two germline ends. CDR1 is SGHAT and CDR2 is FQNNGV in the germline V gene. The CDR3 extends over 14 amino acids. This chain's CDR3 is CASSLARDGNTIYF. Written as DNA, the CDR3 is TGTGCCAGCAGCTTAGCACGGGACGGAAACACCATATATTTT.

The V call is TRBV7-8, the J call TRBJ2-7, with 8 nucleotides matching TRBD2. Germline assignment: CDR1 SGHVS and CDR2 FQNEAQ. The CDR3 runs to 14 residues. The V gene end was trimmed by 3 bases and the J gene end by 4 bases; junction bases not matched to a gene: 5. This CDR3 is CASSLTSASYEQYF. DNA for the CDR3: TGTGCCAGCAGCTTGACTAGCGCGTCATACGAGCAGTACTTC.

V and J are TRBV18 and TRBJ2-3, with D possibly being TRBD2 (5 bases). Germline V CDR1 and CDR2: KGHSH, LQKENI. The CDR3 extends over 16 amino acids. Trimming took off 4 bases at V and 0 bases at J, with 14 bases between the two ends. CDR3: CASSLTRFGSTDTQYF. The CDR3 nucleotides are TGTGCCAGCTCACTAACTAGGTTTGGTAGCACAGATACGCAGTATTTT.

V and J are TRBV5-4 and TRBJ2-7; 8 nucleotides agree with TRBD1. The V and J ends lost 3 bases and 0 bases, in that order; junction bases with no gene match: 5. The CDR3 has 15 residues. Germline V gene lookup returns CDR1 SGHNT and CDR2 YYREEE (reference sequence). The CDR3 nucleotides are TGTGCCAGCAGCTATACAGGGGGAGCCTCCTACGAGCAGTACTTC. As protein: CASSYTGGASYEQYF.

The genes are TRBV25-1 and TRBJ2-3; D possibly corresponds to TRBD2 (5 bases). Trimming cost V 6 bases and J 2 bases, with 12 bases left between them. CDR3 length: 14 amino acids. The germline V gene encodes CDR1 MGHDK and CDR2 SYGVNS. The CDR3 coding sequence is TGTGCCAGCAGGGAGGTCGGTTCCACAGATACGCAGTATTTT. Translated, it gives CASREVGSTDTQYF.